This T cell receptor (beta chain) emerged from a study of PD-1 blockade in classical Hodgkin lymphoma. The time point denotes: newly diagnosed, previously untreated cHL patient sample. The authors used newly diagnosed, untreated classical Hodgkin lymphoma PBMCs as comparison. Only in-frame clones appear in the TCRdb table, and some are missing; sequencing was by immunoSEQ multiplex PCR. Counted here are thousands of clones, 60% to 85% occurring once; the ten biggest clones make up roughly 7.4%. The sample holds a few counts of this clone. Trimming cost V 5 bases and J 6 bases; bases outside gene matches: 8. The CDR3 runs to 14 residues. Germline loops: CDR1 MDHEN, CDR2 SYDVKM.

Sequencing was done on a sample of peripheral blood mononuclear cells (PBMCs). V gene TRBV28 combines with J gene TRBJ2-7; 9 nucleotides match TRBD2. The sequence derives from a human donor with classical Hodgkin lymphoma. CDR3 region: CASSPTGLASEQYF. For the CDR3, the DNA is TGTGCCAGCAGTCCCACCGGACTAGCGAGCGAGCAGTACTTC.